These T cell receptor beta chains were read from a single sample in a study of blood T cell repertoires in COVID-19. Repertoires were generated with immunoSEQ multiplex PCR, while TCRdb's copy carries only in-frame clones and drops some. In the table there are some 250,000 clones, roughly 91% of which are singletons. Sequences were obtained from peripheral blood. The source is a woman aged 40 to 50 who had recovered from COVID-19. Each CDR3 is given with its conserved first and last residue. A D gene is named only where the DNA matches it firmly. For some rows the clone size is stated as once, few or many, or as a class when expanded; others skip it.

length: 12; V: TRBV29-1; D: TRBD1; J: TRBJ1-2; size: -; DNA: TGCAGCGTCGGACAGGGGAACTATGGCTACACCTTC; CDR3: CSVGQGNYGYTF
length: 14; V: TRBV28; D: -; J: TRBJ1-2; size: -; DNA: TGTGCCAGCAGTTTAGTTCGGGCTAACTATGGCTACACCTTC; CDR3: CASSLVRANYGYTF
length: 15; V: TRBV4-1; D: -; J: TRBJ2-5; size: -; DNA: TGCGCCAGCAGCCAAGATGGGAGCGACCAAGAGACCCAGTACTTC; CDR3: CASSQDGSDQETQYF
length: 13; V: TRBV5-1; D: -; J: TRBJ1-1; size: once; DNA: TGCGCCAGCAGCTTGGTCTTGAACACTGAAGCTTTCTTT; CDR3: CASSLVLNTEAFF
length: 19; V: TRBV29-1; D: TRBD2; J: TRBJ2-1; size: -; DNA: TGCAGCGTTGTTGGCCTTTGGACTAGCGGGAGGGGAGGGGCCAATGAGCAGTTCTTC; CDR3: CSVVGLWTSGRGGANEQFF
length: 17; V: TRBV6-2/TRBV6-3; D: TRBD2; J: TRBJ2-7; size: few; DNA: TGTGCCAGCAGCCCAACTAGCGGGAGACCCCACTCCTACGAGCAGTACTTC; CDR3: CASSPTSGRPHSYEQYF
length: 15; V: TRBV6-6; D: -; J: TRBJ1-2; size: once; DNA: TGTGCCAGCAGTTACCCCCGGGGGTCTGGCTATGGCTACACCTTC; CDR3: CASSYPRGSGYGYTF
length: 13; V: TRBV6-1; D: -; J: TRBJ2-7; size: -; DNA: TGTGCCAGCAGTGTGGCCCACTCCTACGAGCAGTACTTC; CDR3: CASSVAHSYEQYF
length: 15; V: TRBV19; D: TRBD1; J: TRBJ1-4; size: -; DNA: TGTGCCAGTAGTATCTGGGACAGTTCTAATGAAAAACTGTTTTTT; CDR3: CASSIWDSSNEKLFF
length: 14; V: TRBV3-1/TRBV3-2; D: TRBD1; J: TRBJ1-2; size: -; DNA: TGTGCCAGCAGCCGGGGACAGGGTGGCTATGGCTACACCTTC; CDR3: CASSRGQGGYGYTF
length: 14; V: TRBV7-3; D: -; J: TRBJ2-2; size: -; DNA: TGTGCCAGCCTCCCCAGGCCGAACACCGGGGAGCTGTTTTTT; CDR3: CASLPRPNTGELFF
length: 15; V: TRBV6-5; D: -; J: TRBJ1-1; size: -; DNA: TGTGCCAGCAGCCGCTCCCCGGTAGTGAACACTGAAGCTTTCTTT; CDR3: CASSRSPVVNTEAFF
length: 9; V: TRBV30; D: -; J: TRBJ1-2; size: once; DNA: TGTGCCTGGGGCCGGGGCTACACCTTC; CDR3: CAWGRGYTF
length: 14; V: TRBV7-9; D: TRBD1; J: TRBJ2-1; size: -; DNA: TGTGCCAGCAGCCCCCTAGGGACAGGCAATGAGCAGTTCTTC; CDR3: CASSPLGTGNEQFF
length: 11; V: TRBV10-3; D: -; J: TRBJ1-2; size: -; DNA: TGTGCCATCAGTGAGGGCAGTGGCTACACCTTC; CDR3: CAISEGSGYTF
length: 13; V: TRBV27; D: -; J: TRBJ2-5; size: -; DNA: TGTGCCAGCAGTTTTTGGGCCCAAGAGACCCAGTACTTC; CDR3: CASSFWAQETQYF
length: 14; V: TRBV27; D: -; J: TRBJ1-4; size: -; DNA: TGTGCCAGCAGTCCCTACGCAACTAATGAAAAACTGTTTTTT; CDR3: CASSPYATNEKLFF
length: 14; V: TRBV5-1; D: -; J: TRBJ1-1; size: -; DNA: TGCGCCAGCAGCATGACAGCCCCTAACACTGAAGCTTTCTTT; CDR3: CASSMTAPNTEAFF
length: 17; V: TRBV27; D: -; J: TRBJ1-6; size: -; DNA: TGTGCCAGCAGTTTATTCGCAGGAGGGACCTATAATTCACCCCTCCACTTT; CDR3: CASSLFAGGTYNSPLHF
length: 13; V: TRBV6-5; D: -; J: TRBJ1-5; size: -; DNA: TGTGCCAGCAGCAGACTTGGGGGCGAGTCCCAGCATTTT; CDR3: CASSRLGGESQHF
length: 12; V: TRBV6-2/TRBV6-3; D: -; J: TRBJ2-3; size: -; DNA: TGTGCCAGCAGTTCCCCCGTTGCGGGGCAGTATTTT; CDR3: CASSSPVAGQYF
length: 14; V: TRBV2; D: -; J: TRBJ2-5; size: -; DNA: TGTGCCAGCAGTGATCACCGGCCCCAGGGGATCCAGTACTTC; CDR3: CASSDHRPQGIQYF
length: 15; V: TRBV28; D: TRBD1; J: TRBJ1-1; size: once; DNA: TGTGCCAGCAGCCATCGACAGGGATTGGGCACTGAAGCTTTCTTT; CDR3: CASSHRQGLGTEAFF
length: 15; V: TRBV5-1; D: -; J: TRBJ1-1; size: -; DNA: TGCGCCAGCCGTCGGGCGCGGGTAATGAACACTGAAGCTTTCTTT; CDR3: CASRRARVMNTEAFF
length: 16; V: TRBV5-1; D: -; J: TRBJ1-5; size: once; DNA: TGCGCCAGCAGCTTGGCCCCGGTAAATAGCAATCAGCCCCAGCATTTT; CDR3: CASSLAPVNSNQPQHF
length: 12; V: TRBV12-3/TRBV12-4; D: -; J: TRBJ2-5; size: -; DNA: TGTGCCAGCAGTTTTGCGGGCGGGACCCAGTACTTC; CDR3: CASSFAGGTQYF
length: 18; V: TRBV4-1; D: TRBD2; J: TRBJ2-4; size: -; DNA: TGCGCCAGCAGCCCCGGGGGGCTAGCGGGAGTATCGGGGGACATTCAGTACTTC; CDR3: CASSPGGLAGVSGDIQYF
length: 13; V: TRBV6-5; D: TRBD1; J: TRBJ2-4; size: -; DNA: TGTGCCAGCAGAGGACAGGGTAAAAACATTCAGTACTTC; CDR3: CASRGQGKNIQYF
length: 13; V: TRBV24-1; D: TRBD2; J: TRBJ2-5; size: few; DNA: TGTGCCACCAGTGGAGCGGGATGGGAGACCCAGTACTTC; CDR3: CATSGAGWETQYF
length: 13; V: TRBV24-1; D: -; J: TRBJ1-5; size: -; DNA: TGTGCCACCAGTGCCAACCCGGGGCAGCCCCAGCATTTT; CDR3: CATSANPGQPQHF
length: 14; V: TRBV18; D: -; J: TRBJ1-2; size: -; DNA: TGTGCCAGCTCACCCCGGACAGAAGACTATGGCTACACCTTC; CDR3: CASSPRTEDYGYTF
length: 19; V: TRBV19; D: TRBD2; J: TRBJ2-3; size: -; DNA: TGTGCCAGTAGTGTCTCTGCTAGCGGGAGGACTTTTAGCACAGATACGCAGTATTTT; CDR3: CASSVSASGRTFSTDTQYF
length: 17; V: TRBV18; D: TRBD2; J: TRBJ2-3; size: -; DNA: TGTGCCAGCTCACCCAGCGAGACTAGCGGGAGGAGAGGTACGCAGTATTTT; CDR3: CASSPSETSGRRGTQYF
length: 13; V: TRBV5-1; D: -; J: TRBJ1-2; size: -; DNA: TGCGCCAGCAGCGCGGACATAGCCTATGGCTACACCTTC; CDR3: CASSADIAYGYTF
length: 14; V: TRBV27; D: -; J: TRBJ2-3; size: -; DNA: TGTGCCAGCGGACCGGGTAAAGGGGCAGATACGCAGTATTTT; CDR3: CASGPGKGADTQYF
length: 14; V: TRBV7-2; D: -; J: TRBJ1-2; size: -; DNA: TGTGCCAGCAGCCGGAGCGCTGCGACGGGGGGCTACACCTTC; CDR3: CASSRSAATGGYTF
length: 16; V: TRBV9; D: -; J: TRBJ1-2; size: -; DNA: TGTGCCAGCAGCGGCTCACAGGGAGTCGGGCCCAATGGCTACACCTTC; CDR3: CASSGSQGVGPNGYTF
length: 21; V: TRBV18; D: TRBD2; J: TRBJ2-1; size: -; DNA: TGTGCCAGCTCACCTGCCCGTGGGGCGGGCCCGCGGGAGGGCCGGGGGAATGAGCAGTTCTTC; CDR3: CASSPARGAGPREGRGNEQFF
length: 16; V: TRBV6-1; D: -; J: TRBJ1-2; size: -; DNA: TGTGCCAGCAGTGAAGGTGGGACACAATACAACTATGGCTACACCTTC; CDR3: CASSEGGTQYNYGYTF
length: 16; V: TRBV7-8; D: TRBD2; J: TRBJ2-1; size: -; DNA: TGTGCCAGCAGCTTAGCGGGACTAGCGGGAGGTGGTGAGCAGTTCTTC; CDR3: CASSLAGLAGGGEQFF
length: 12; V: TRBV27; D: TRBD1; J: TRBJ2-1; size: -; DNA: TGTGCCAGCAGTTCCTTCGGACAGGGGTGGTTCTTC; CDR3: CASSSFGQGWFF
length: 17; V: TRBV24-1; D: -; J: TRBJ2-1; size: -; DNA: TGTGCCACCAGTGATGCGGGGCGGGGATCCCTCTCCAATGAGCAGTTCTTC; CDR3: CATSDAGRGSLSNEQFF
length: 13; V: TRBV7-2; D: -; J: TRBJ2-7; size: -; DNA: TGTGCCAGCAGCCCCCGGAGCTCCTACGAGCAGTACTTC; CDR3: CASSPRSSYEQYF